The 8 T cell receptor beta chains in this list originate from one sample, sequenced in a study of blood T cell repertoires in COVID-19. The assay was immunoSEQ multiplex PCR, and TCRdb's table has in-frame clones only and misses some. The sample carries roughly 150,000 clones, around 92% recorded once. Sequenced material: peripheral blood. Receptors were obtained from a man in his 60s with acute or convalescent COVID-19.

V usage is TRBV5-1 and J usage is TRBJ1-1, with TRBD1 as a possible D gene (6 bases). V lost 0 bases, J lost 3 bases, and 18 bases lay in between. The germline V gene has CDR1 SGHRS and CDR2 YFSETQ. The CDR3 consists of 17 residues. The DNA for the CDR3 is TGCGCCAGCAGCTTGGGTCCCCGCTTTAGGGGGTACACTGAAGCTTTCTTT. Its protein is CASSLGPRFRGYTEAFF.

The chain carries TRBV10-3 and TRBJ2-3, with D possibly matching TRBD2 (6 bases). CDR3 size: 18 residues. Germline CDR1 reads ENHRY; CDR2 reads SYGVKD. Trimming pared 3 bases from V and 5 bases from J, leaving 24 bases between. As DNA, the CDR3 is TGTGCCATCAGTGAAGGGGCGAGCGGACGCCTCGGGGGAGATACGCAGTATTTT. Amino acid sequence: CAISEGASGRLGGDTQYF.

The chain uses TRBV18 and TRBJ1-2; D not resolved. The germline CDR1 and CDR2 sequences are KGHSH and LQKENI. Trimming cost V 4 bases and J 4 bases, with 16 bases left between them. The CDR3 totals 15 residues. CDR3 sequence: CASSQPGGEGYGYTF. The CDR3 DNA reads TGTGCCAGCTCACAACCGGGAGGAGAGGGCTATGGCTACACCTTC.

V is TRBV4-1 and J is TRBJ2-2; tentative D call: TRBD2 (5 bases). V lost 8 bases to trimming and J lost 2 bases, with 9 bases between them. Germline V gene lookup returns CDR1 MGHRA and CDR2 YSYEKL. The CDR3 runs to 13 residues. CDR3 DNA: TGCGCCAGCGTGGCTAGCAACACCGGGGAGCTGTTTTTT. Translation gives CASVASNTGELFF.

V gene TRBV7-7 combines with J gene TRBJ2-2; D is unresolved. The germline gives CDR1 SSHAT, CDR2 FNYEAQ (reference sequence). The CDR3 has 14 amino acids. V dropped 3 bases and J dropped 0 bases, with 5 bases sitting between them. Here the CDR3 reads CASSFGSNTGELFF. The CDR3 DNA follows: TGTGCCAGCAGCTTCGGGTCGAACACCGGGGAGCTGTTTTTT.

The gene calls are TRBV10-3 and TRBJ1-5; D not resolved. Trimming shortened V by 10 bases and J by 6 bases, and 19 bases separated the two germline ends. The CDR3 contains 14 residues. CDR1 and CDR2 (germline): ENHRY, SYGVKD. The CDR3 spells CATTIGPGTQPQHF. For the CDR3, the DNA is TGTGCCACCACGATTGGGCCTGGAACTCAGCCCCAGCATTTT.

This chain joins TRBV6-5 and TRBJ1-5; perhaps TRBD1 as D (5 bases). There are 15 residues in the CDR3. Trimming removed 6 bases at V and 2 bases at J, with 14 bases between. From germline, CDR1 is MNHEY and CDR2 SVGAGI. CDR3 coding DNA: TGTGCCAGCAGACCAGGGTCCGCCGGCAATCAGCCCCAGCATTTT. This translates into CASRPGSAGNQPQHF.

The rearrangement joins TRBV19 to TRBJ1-2, with D possibly TRBD1 on 6 matching bases. In germline, CDR1 is LNHDA, CDR2 SQIVND (reference sequence). The CDR3 has 14 amino acids. The ends were cut back, 3 bases at V and 7 bases at J, with 15 bases in the middle. CDR3 amino acids: CASSIRGGQPGYTF. The CDR3 DNA follows: TGTGCCAGTAGTATCCGGGGGGGACAACCTGGCTACACCTTC.